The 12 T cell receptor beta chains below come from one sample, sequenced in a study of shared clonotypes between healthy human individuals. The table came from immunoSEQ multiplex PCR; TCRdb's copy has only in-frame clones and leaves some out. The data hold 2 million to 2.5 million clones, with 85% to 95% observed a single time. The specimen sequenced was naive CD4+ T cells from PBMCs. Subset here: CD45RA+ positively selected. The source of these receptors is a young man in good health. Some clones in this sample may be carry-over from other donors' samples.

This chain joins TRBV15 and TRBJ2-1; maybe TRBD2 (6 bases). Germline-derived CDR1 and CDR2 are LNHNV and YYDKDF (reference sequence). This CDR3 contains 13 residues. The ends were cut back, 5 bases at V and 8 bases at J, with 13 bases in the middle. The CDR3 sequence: CATSPRAGYEQFF. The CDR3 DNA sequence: TGTGCCACCAGCCCTCGGGCGGGGTATGAGCAGTTCTTC.

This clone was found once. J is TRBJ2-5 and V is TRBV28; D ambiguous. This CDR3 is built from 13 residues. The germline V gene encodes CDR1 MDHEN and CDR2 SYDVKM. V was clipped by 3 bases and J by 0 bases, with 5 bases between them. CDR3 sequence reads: CASSLYHQETQYF. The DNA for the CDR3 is TGTGCCAGCAGTTTGTACCACCAAGAGACCCAGTACTTC.

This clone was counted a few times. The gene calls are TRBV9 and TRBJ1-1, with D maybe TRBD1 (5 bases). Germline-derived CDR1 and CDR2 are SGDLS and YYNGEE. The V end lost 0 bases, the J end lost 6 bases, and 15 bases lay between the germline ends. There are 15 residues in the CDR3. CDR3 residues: CASSVVGGTSSEAFF. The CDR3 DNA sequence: TGTGCCAGCAGCGTAGTTGGGGGAACATCATCTGAAGCTTTCTTT.

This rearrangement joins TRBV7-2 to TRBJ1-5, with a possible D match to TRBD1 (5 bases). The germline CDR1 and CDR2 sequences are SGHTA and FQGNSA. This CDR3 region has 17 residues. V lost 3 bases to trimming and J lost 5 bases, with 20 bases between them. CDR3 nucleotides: TGTGCCAGCAGCTTTTCCGGTGGGGGTTTGGAAGATCAGCCCCAGCATTTT. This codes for CASSFSGGGLEDQPQHF.

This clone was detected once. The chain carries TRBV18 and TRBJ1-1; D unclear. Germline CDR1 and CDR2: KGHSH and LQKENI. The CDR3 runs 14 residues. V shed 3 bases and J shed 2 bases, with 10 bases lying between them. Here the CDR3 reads CASSPSGSNTEAFF. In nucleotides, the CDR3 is TGTGCCAGCTCACCGAGCGGCAGTAACACTGAAGCTTTCTTT. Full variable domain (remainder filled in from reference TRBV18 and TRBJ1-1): NAGVMQNPRHLVRRRGQEARLRCSPMKGHSHVYWYRQLPEEGLKFMVYLQKENIIDESGMPKERFSAEFPKEGPSILRIQQVVRGDSAAYFCASSPSGSNTEAFFGQGTRLTVV.

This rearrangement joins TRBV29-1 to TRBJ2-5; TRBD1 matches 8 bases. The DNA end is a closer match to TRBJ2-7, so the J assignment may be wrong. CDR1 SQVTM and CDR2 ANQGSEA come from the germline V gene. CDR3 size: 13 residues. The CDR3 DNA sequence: TGCAGCGTTGGTCGGACAGGGTCCTACGAGCAGTACTTC. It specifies CSVGRTGSYEQYF.

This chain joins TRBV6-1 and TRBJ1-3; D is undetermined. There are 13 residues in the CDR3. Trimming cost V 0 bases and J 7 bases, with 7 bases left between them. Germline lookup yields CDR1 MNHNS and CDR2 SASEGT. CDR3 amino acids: CASSEAGRNTIYF. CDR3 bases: TGTGCCAGCAGTGAAGCGGGGAGGAACACCATATATTTT.

This CDR3 is CASSKDKNVGDEQFF. In DNA, the CDR3 is TGTGCCAGCAGCAAAGATAAGAATGTTGGAGATGAGCAGTTCTTC. V usage is TRBV21-1 and J usage is TRBJ2-1; no DNA check was done on the table's D call, TRBD2. TRBV21-1 is annotated as a pseudogene. This CDR3 region has 15 residues.

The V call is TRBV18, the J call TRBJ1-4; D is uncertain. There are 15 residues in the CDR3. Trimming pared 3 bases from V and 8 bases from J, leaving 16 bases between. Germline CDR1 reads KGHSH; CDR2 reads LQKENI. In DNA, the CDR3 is TGTGCCAGCTCACCGACGGAGGGAGTTAGGGAAAAACTGTTTTTT. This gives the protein CASSPTEGVREKLFF.

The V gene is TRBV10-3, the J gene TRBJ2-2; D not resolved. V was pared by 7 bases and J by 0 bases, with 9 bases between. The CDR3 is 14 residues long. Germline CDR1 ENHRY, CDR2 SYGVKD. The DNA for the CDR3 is TGTGCCATCATGGGTCCAACGAACACCGGGGAGCTGTTTTTT. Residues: CAIMGPTNTGELFF.

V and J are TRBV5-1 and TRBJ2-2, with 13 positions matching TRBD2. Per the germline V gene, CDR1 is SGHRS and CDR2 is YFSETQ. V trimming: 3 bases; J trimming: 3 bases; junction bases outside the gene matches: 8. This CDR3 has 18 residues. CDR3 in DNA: TGCGCCAGCAGCTCCACGATAGGGACTAGCGGGGACACCGGGGAGCTGTTTTTT. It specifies CASSSTIGTSGDTGELFF.

CDR3 DNA: TGTGCCAGCACCGAACAATCCCTCCCCTACGAGCAGTACTTC. It yields the protein CASTEQSLPYEQYF. This rearrangement joins TRBV28 to TRBJ2-7, with D hard to call. Germline V gene sequence: CDR1 MDHEN, CDR2 SYDVKM. Trimming pared 7 bases from V and 2 bases from J, leaving 15 bases between. CDR3 size: 14 residues.